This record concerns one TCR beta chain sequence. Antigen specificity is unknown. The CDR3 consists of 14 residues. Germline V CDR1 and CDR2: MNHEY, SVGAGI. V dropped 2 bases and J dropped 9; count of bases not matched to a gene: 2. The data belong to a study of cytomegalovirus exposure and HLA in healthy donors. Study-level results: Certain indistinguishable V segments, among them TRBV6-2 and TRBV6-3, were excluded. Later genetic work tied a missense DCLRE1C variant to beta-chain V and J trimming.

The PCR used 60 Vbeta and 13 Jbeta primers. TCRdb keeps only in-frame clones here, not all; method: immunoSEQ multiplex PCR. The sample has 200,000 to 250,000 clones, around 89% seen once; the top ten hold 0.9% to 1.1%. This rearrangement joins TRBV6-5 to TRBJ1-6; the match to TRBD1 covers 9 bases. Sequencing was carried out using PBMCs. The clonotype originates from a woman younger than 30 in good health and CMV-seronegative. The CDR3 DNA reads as TGTGCCAGCAGTTACGAGACAGGGGGTTCACCCCTCCACTTT. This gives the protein CASSYETGGSPLHF.